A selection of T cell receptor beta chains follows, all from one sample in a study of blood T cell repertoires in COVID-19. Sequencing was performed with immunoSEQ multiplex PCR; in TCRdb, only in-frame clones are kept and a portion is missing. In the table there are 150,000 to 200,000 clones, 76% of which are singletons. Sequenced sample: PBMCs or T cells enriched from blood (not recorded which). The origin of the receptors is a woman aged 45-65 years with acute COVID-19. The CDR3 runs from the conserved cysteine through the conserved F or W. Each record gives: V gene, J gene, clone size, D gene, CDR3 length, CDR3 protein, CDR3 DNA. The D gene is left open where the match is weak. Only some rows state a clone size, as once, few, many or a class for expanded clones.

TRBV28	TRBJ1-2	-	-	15	CASSTTGSGYYGYTF	TGTGCCAGCAGTACCACCGGTTCGGGGTACTATGGCTACACCTTC
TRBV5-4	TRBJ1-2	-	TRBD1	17	CASSPALGTGTNYGYTF	TGTGCCAGCAGCCCGGCCCTAGGGACAGGTACTAACTATGGCTACACCTTC
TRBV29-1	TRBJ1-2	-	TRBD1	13	CSAGDSRREGYTF	TGCAGCGCTGGGGACAGTCGCCGAGAAGGCTACACCTTC
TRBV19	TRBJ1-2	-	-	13	CASREGPNYGYTF	TGTGCCAGTAGGGAGGGGCCTAACTATGGCTACACCTTC
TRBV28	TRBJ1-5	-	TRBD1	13	CASSRDRLQPQHF	TGTGCCAGCAGTAGGGACAGACTTCAGCCCCAGCATTTT
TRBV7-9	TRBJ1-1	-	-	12	CASSLGGGWTFF	TGTGCCAGCAGCTTAGGTGGGGGGTGGACTTTCTTT
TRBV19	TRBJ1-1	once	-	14	CASSILRGGTEAFF	TGTGCCAGTAGTATATTGCGGGGAGGGACTGAAGCTTTCTTT
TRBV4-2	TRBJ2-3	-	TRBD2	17	CASSPGSLRTSSDTQYF	TGTGCCAGCAGCCCCGGTTCTTTAAGGACTAGCTCAGATACGCAGTATTTT
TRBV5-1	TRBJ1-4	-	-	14	CASSPGTTNEKLFF	TGCGCCAGCAGCCCGGGAACAACTAATGAAAAACTGTTTTTT
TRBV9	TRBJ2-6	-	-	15	CASSRQGSGANVLTF	TGTGCCAGCAGCCGTCAGGGGTCTGGGGCCAACGTCCTGACTTTC
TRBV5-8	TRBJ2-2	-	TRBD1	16	CASRQTGTGVTGELFF	TGTGCCAGCAGACAAACCGGGACAGGAGTCACCGGGGAGCTGTTTTTT
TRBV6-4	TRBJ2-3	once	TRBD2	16	CASSLFAGEGTDTQYF	TGTGCCAGCAGTCTCTTCGCGGGGGAGGGCACAGATACGCAGTATTTT
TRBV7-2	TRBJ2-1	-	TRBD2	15	CASSLRPSGVNEQFF	TGTGCCAGCAGCTTGCGTCCTAGCGGGGTAAATGAGCAGTTCTTC
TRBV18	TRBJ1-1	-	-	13	CASSPSGNTEAFF	TGTGCCAGCTCACCGTCCGGGAACACTGAAGCTTTCTTT
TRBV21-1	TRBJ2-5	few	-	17	CASSISCRDSVLETQYF	TGTGCCAGCAGCATCTCCTGCCGGGACAGTGTCTTGGAGACCCAGTACTTC
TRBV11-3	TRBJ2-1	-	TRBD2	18	CASSLDHPGQAGGNEQFF	TGTGCCAGCAGCTTAGATCATCCGGGGCAAGCGGGGGGGAATGAGCAGTTCTTC
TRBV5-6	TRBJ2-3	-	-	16	CASSLEAGAITDTQYF	TGTGCCAGCAGCTTGGAGGCGGGGGCTATCACAGATACGCAGTATTTT
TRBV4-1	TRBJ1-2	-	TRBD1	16	CASSLQGDRAGYGYTF	TGCGCCAGCAGCCTCCAGGGGGACAGGGCTGGCTATGGCTACACCTTC
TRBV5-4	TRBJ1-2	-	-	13	CASSLLAGPGYTF	TGTGCCAGCAGCTTGCTGGCAGGGCCTGGCTACACCTTC
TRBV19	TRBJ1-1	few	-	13	CASSIISGEGAFF	TGTGCCAGTAGTATAATATCGGGCGAGGGAGCTTTCTTT
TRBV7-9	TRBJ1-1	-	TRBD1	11	CASITGGTAFF	TGTGCCAGCATCACAGGGGGGACAGCTTTCTTT
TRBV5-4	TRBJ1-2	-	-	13	CASSFQEDYGYTF	TGTGCCAGCAGCTTTCAGGAGGACTATGGCTACACCTTC
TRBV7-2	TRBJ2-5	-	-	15	CASSLAMPQRGTQYF	TGTGCCAGCAGCTTAGCGATGCCCCAAAGGGGGACCCAGTACTTC
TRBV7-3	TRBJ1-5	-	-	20	CASSSYNLGGAPYSNQPQHF	TGTGCCAGCAGCTCCTACAATTTGGGGGGGGCCCCTTATAGCAATCAGCCCCAGCATTTT
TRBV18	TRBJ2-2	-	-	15	CASSPPTRNTGELFF	TGTGCCAGCTCACCACCGACTCGGAACACCGGGGAGCTGTTTTTT
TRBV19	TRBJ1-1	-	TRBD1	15	CASSPTRQGRIEAFF	TGTGCCAGTAGTCCCACCCGACAGGGGAGGATTGAAGCTTTCTTT
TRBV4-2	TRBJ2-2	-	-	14	CASSQSPFAGELFF	TGTGCCAGCAGCCAGTCTCCTTTCGCCGGGGAGCTGTTTTTT
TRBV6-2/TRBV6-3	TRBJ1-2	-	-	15	CASSYVEGWVYGYTF	TGTGCCAGCAGTTACGTCGAGGGTTGGGTCTATGGCTACACCTTC
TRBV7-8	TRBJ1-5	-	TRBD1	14	CASSLQTGVQPQHF	TGTGCCAGCAGCTTACAGACAGGGGTGCAGCCCCAGCATTTT